Listed below are T cell receptor beta chains from one sample, sequenced in a study of blood T cell repertoires in COVID-19. The protocol was immunoSEQ multiplex PCR, while the TCRdb copy is restricted to in-frame clones and leaves out a portion. The sample carries around 150,000 clones, 60% to 85% recorded once. Sequenced: peripheral blood. These receptors were obtained from a man over 45 with active or convalescent COVID-19. The CDR3 runs from the conserved cysteine through the conserved F or W. A D gene is named only where the DNA matches it firmly. A clone size is listed for some rows: how often the clone was seen (once, few, many), or a class if it is expanded.

>TRBV5-1|.|TRBJ1-1|TRBD1
CASSEGANLEAFF
TGCGCCAGCAGCGAGGGGGCCAACTTGGAAGCTTTCTTT
>TRBV7-7|once|TRBJ2-2|TRBD2
CASSLLAGGDTGELFF
TGTGCCAGCAGCTTACTAGCGGGAGGCGACACCGGGGAGCTGTTTTTT
>TRBV5-1|once|TRBJ2-2|TRBD2
CASSPSLLAGVRTGELFF
TGCGCCAGCAGCCCGTCCTTACTAGCGGGAGTACGCACCGGGGAGCTGTTTTTT
>TRBV5-6|.|TRBJ1-1|.
CASSLLETEAFF
TGTGCCAGCAGCTTGTTGGAGACTGAAGCTTTCTTT
>TRBV5-1|.|TRBJ2-7|TRBD2
CASRDQLAGAPWGEQYF
TGCGCCAGCAGGGATCAGCTAGCGGGGGCCCCATGGGGCGAGCAGTACTTC
>TRBV28|.|TRBJ1-1|.
CASSLGLTMNTEAFF
TGTGCCAGCAGTTTAGGTCTAACCATGAACACTGAAGCTTTCTTT
>TRBV28|.|TRBJ2-7|TRBD1
CASSLDRGMTGEQYF
TGTGCCAGCAGTTTAGACAGGGGAATGACAGGCGAGCAGTACTTC
>TRBV27|.|TRBJ1-3|TRBD1
CASSKDRGLGNTIYF
TGTGCCAGCAGTAAGGACAGGGGGCTCGGAAACACCATATATTTT
>TRBV5-1|.|TRBJ2-7|TRBD1
CASSPGTGVNEQYF
TGCGCCAGCAGCCCCGGGACAGGGGTAAACGAGCAGTACTTC
>TRBV5-1|.|TRBJ2-7|TRBD2
CASRTSGNYYEQYF
TGCGCCAGCAGAACTAGCGGGAATTACTACGAGCAGTACTTC
>TRBV24-1|.|TRBJ2-3|.
CATSDGAFSTDTQYF
TGTGCCACCAGTGACGGAGCTTTCAGCACAGATACGCAGTATTTT